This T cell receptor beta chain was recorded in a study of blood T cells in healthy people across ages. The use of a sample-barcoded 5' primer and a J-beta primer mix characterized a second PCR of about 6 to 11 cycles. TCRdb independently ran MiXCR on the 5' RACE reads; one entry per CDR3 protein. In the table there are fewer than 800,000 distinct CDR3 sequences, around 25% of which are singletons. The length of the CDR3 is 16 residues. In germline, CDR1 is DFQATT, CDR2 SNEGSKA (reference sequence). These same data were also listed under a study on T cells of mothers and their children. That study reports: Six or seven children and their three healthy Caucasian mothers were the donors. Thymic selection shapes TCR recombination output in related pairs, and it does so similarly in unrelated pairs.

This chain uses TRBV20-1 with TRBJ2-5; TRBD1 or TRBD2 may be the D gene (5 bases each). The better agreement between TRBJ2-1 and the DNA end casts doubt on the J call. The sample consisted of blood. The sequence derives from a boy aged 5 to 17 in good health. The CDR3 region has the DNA TGCAGTGCTAGAGATCCCCGGGGCCTCCGTTACAATGAGCAGTTCTTC. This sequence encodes CSARDPRGLRYNEQFF.